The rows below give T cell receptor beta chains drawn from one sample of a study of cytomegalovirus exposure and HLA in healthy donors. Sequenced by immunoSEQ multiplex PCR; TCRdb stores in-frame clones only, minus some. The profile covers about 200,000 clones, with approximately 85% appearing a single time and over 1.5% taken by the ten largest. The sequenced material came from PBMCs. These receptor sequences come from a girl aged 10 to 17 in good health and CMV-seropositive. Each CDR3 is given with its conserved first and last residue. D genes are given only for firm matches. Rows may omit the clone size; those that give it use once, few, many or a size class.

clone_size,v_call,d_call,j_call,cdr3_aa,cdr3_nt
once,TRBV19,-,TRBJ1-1,CASRFGNTEAFF,TGTGCCAGTAGGTTCGGGAACACTGAAGCTTTCTTT
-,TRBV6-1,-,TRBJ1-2,CASSENLRGYGYTF,TGTGCCAGCAGTGAAAACCTACGGGGCTATGGCTACACCTTC
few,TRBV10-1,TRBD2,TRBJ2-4,CASSEGPGGVAKNIQYF,TGCGCCAGCAGTGAGGGGCCGGGGGGAGTAGCCAAAAACATTCAGTACTTC
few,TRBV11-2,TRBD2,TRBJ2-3,CASSLAPGGGMDTQYF,TGTGCCAGCAGCTTGGCTCCGGGCGGGGGTATGGATACGCAGTATTTT
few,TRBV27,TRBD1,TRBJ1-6,CASTAFLGQGSSPLHF,TGTGCCAGCACAGCATTCCTGGGACAGGGTAGCTCACCCCTCCACTTT
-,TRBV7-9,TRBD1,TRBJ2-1,CASSLAGGRNEQFF,TGTGCCAGCAGCTTAGCAGGGGGCCGCAATGAGCAGTTCTTC
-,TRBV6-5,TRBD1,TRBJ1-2,CASSLKQGGYGYTF,TGTGCCAGCAGCCTAAAACAGGGGGGATATGGCTACACCTTC
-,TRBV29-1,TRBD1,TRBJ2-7,CSAHGDSSYEQYF,TGCAGCGCCCACGGGGACAGCTCCTACGAGCAGTACTTC
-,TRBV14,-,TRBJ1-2,CASSPSRNYGYTF,TGTGCCAGCAGCCCCTCACGGAACTATGGCTACACCTTC
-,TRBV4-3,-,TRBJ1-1,CASSPGGSIAREAFF,TGCGCCAGCAGCCCCGGTGGGAGTATCGCTCGGGAAGCTTTCTTT
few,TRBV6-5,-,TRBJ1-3,CASSAGFGAAIYF,TGTGCCAGCAGTGCAGGGTTTGGAGCCGCCATATATTTT
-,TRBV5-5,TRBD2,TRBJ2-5,CASSTRAGTSGVGGETQYF,TGTGCCAGCAGCACCCGCGCAGGGACTAGCGGGGTTGGGGGAGAGACCCAGTACTTC
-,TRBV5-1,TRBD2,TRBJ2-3,CASSLAGHGSDTQYF,TGCGCCAGCAGCCTAGCGGGTCATGGGTCAGATACGCAGTATTTT
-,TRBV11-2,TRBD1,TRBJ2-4,CASSPDRAKNIQYF,TGTGCCAGCAGCCCGGACAGGGCCAAAAACATTCAGTACTTC
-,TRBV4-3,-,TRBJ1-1,CASSQDPGNTEAFF,TGCGCCAGCAGCCAAGATCCAGGCAACACTGAAGCTTTCTTT
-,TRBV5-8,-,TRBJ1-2,CASRNGSFYGYTF,TGTGCCAGCAGAAACGGGTCCTTCTATGGCTACACCTTC
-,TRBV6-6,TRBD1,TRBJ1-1,CASISGRDRGNTEAFF,TGTGCCAGCATTTCCGGAAGGGACAGGGGGAACACTGAAGCTTTCTTT
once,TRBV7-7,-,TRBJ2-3,CASSSQGPTDTQYF,TGTGCCAGCAGCTCCCAGGGCCCCACAGATACGCAGTATTTT
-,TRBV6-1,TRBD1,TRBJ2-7,CASSEWGQLTYEQYF,TGTGCCAGCAGTGAATGGGGACAGCTTACCTACGAGCAGTACTTC
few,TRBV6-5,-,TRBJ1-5,CASSEQEGNQPQHF,TGTGCCAGCAGTGAGCAGGAAGGCAATCAGCCCCAGCATTTT
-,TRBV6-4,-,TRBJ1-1,CASNPPMNTEAFF,TGTGCCAGCAATCCCCCCATGAACACTGAAGCTTTCTTT
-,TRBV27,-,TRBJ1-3,CASSLGGSGNTIYF,TGTGCCAGCAGTTTAGGAGGCTCTGGAAACACCATATATTTT
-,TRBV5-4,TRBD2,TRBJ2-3,CASGFSGGPLDTQYF,TGTGCCAGCGGATTCTCGGGGGGGCCATTAGATACGCAGTATTTT
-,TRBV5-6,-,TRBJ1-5,CASSLYISNQPQHF,TGTGCCAGCAGCTTATACATTAGCAATCAGCCCCAGCATTTT
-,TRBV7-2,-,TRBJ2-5,CASSLAGEAQYF,TGTGCCAGCAGCTTAGCCGGGGAGGCCCAGTACTTC
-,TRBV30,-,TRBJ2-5,CAWSRNGYQETQYF,TGTGCCTGGAGTCGGAACGGGTACCAAGAGACCCAGTACTTC
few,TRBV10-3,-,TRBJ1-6,CAIRQEVGAPLHF,TGTGCCATCAGACAAGAAGTGGGAGCACCCCTCCACTTT
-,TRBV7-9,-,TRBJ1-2,CASSRGSYGYTF,TGTGCCAGCAGCCGAGGCTCCTATGGCTACACCTTC
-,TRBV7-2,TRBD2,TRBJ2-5,CASSSRLAGGGGGQTQYF,TGTGCCAGCAGCTCAAGACTAGCGGGGGGGGGAGGCGGTCAGACCCAGTACTTC
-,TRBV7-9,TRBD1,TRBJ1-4,CAGSSTGGEKLFF,TGTGCCGGGAGCTCAACAGGGGGCGAAAAACTGTTTTTT
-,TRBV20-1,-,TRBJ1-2,CSVSANYGYTF,TGCAGCGTGTCCGCTAACTATGGCTACACCTTC
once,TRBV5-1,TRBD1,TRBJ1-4,CASTGGNNEKLFF,TGCGCCAGCACAGGGGGGAATAATGAAAAACTGTTTTTT
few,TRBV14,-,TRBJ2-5,CASSLRGRETQYF,TGTGCCAGCAGCCTCAGGGGTCGAGAGACCCAGTACTTC
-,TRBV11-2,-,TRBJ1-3,CASSLETVRSGNTIYF,TGTGCCAGCAGCTTAGAGACAGTGCGCTCTGGAAACACCATATATTTT
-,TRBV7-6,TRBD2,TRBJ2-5,CASSLFGLGLAGETQYF,TGTGCCAGCAGCTTATTTGGCCTGGGACTAGCGGGAGAGACCCAGTACTTC
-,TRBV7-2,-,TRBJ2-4,CASSSQGQGPRNIQYF,TGTGCCAGCAGCTCGCAGGGGCAGGGCCCCCGAAACATTCAGTACTTC
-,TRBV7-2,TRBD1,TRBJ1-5,CASSSTGDSQPQHF,TGTGCCAGCAGCTCCACAGGGGATAGCCAGCCCCAGCATTTT
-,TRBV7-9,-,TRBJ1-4,CASSSRPQGNEKLFF,TGTGCCAGCAGCTCTAGGCCCCAGGGTAATGAAAAACTGTTTTTT
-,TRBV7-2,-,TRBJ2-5,CASSLSVSGGQETQYF,TGTGCCAGCAGCTTATCCGTCAGTGGCGGGCAAGAGACCCAGTACTTC
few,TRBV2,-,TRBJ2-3,CASSGGWGGPDTQYF,TGTGCCAGCAGTGGGGGATGGGGGGGCCCAGATACGCAGTATTTT
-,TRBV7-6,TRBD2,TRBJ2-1,CASSRSGGPYNEQFF,TGTGCCAGCAGCCGAAGCGGGGGCCCCTACAATGAGCAGTTCTTC
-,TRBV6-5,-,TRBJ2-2,CASSYSVTGRTGELFF,TGTGCCAGCAGTTACTCGGTAACAGGGCGGACCGGGGAGCTGTTTTTT
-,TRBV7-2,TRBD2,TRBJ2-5,CASSLGGGMTWETQYF,TGTGCCAGCAGCTTAGGCGGGGGGATGACTTGGGAGACCCAGTACTTC
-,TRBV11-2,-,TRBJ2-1,CASSLEAAGWYNEQFF,TGTGCCAGCAGCTTAGAGGCGGCCGGATGGTACAATGAGCAGTTCTTC
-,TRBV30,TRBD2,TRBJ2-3,CAWSVSRLSRGGADTQYF,TGTGCCTGGAGTGTAAGCCGCCTATCGCGGGGGGGAGCAGATACGCAGTATTTT
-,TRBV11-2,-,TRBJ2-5,CASSLDLGPQETQYF,TGTGCCAGCAGCTTAGATCTGGGGCCGCAAGAGACCCAGTACTTC
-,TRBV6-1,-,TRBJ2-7,CASSGTEQYF,TGTGCCAGCAGTGGGACAGAGCAGTACTTC
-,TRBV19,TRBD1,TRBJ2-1,CASSVGQGVVNEQFF,TGTGCCAGTAGTGTTGGACAGGGGGTTGTCAATGAGCAGTTCTTC
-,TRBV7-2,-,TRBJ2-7,CASSRVGGSYEQYF,TGTGCCAGCAGCCGGGTTGGCGGTTCCTACGAGCAGTACTTC
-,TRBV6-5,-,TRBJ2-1,CASSPLRGINEQFF,TGTGCCAGCAGCCCGCTCCGGGGGATCAATGAGCAGTTCTTC
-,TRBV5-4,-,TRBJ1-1,CASSSGVNTEAFF,TGTGCCAGCAGTTCAGGGGTGAACACTGAAGCTTTCTTT
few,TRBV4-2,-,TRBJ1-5,CASSQEGERPQHF,TGTGCCAGCAGCCAGGAGGGCGAGAGGCCCCAGCATTTT
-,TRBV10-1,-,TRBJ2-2,CASKGQGGTGELFF,TGCGCCAGCAAGGGGCAGGGTGGCACCGGGGAGCTGTTTTTT
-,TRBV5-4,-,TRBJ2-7,CASSLAEYEQYF,TGTGCCAGCAGCTTGGCCGAGTACGAGCAGTACTTC
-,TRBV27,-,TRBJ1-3,CASSPGRAGNTIYF,TGTGCCAGCAGCCCGGGGAGGGCCGGAAACACCATATATTTT
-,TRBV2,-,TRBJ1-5,CASSAGQVQPQHF,TGTGCCAGCAGCGCAGGGCAGGTACAGCCCCAGCATTTT
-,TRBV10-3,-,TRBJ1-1,CAISAGGTEAFF,TGTGCCATCAGTGCCGGGGGCACTGAAGCTTTCTTT
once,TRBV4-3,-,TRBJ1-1,CASSQNPGLPEAFF,TGCGCCAGCAGCCAAAATCCGGGACTCCCTGAAGCTTTCTTT
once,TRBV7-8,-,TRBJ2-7,CASSQIRGAYEQYF,TGTGCCAGCAGCCAGATCAGGGGGGCCTACGAGCAGTACTTC
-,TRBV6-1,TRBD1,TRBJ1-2,CASSEWDRGRNYGYTF,TGTGCCAGCAGTGAATGGGACAGGGGGCGAAACTATGGCTACACCTTC